This T cell receptor (beta chain) was retrieved from a study of vaccination and CD4 T cells after COVID-19. Study-wide points: Analysis of convalescent patients found that 304 of 307 vaccine-specific clones were spike mono-reactive.

With the Oncomine TCR Beta short-read assay, DNA from cultured CD4+ T cells was sequenced. TCRdb independently ran MiXCR on the PCR reads; one entry per CDR3 protein. The table lists approximately 11,000 distinct CDR3 sequences, less than 55% of them singletons, with approximately 20% in the top ten. Documented treatment: roughly 11-day PBMC culture with coronavirus spike peptide pools or control peptides (ViraFEST assay). For this clonotype: The antigen is unknown.

The CDR3 covers 13 residues. V and J are TRBV21-1 and TRBJ2-3; the table gives TRBD1 as D, unverified against the DNA. TRBV21-1 is a recognized pseudogene. The sequence was collected from a human donor with COVID-19. The material sequenced was cultured CD4+ T cells from blood, taken after SARS-CoV-2 vaccination. In DNA, the CDR3 is TGTGCCAGCCTCCGGGACAGAAGAAATACGCAGTATTTT. Its protein is CASLRDRRNTQYF.